A single sample is the source of the 26 T cell receptor beta chains below, sequenced in a study of cytomegalovirus exposure and HLA in healthy donors. PCR involved 60 Vbeta and 13 Jbeta primers. Method: immunoSEQ multiplex PCR; TCRdb's copy keeps in-frame clones and lacks some. The repertoire holds around 67,000 clones, with approximately 74% as singletons. The sample consisted of PBMCs. These receptors were obtained from a woman in her 30s in good health and CMV-seropositive.

This clone was found a few times. The CDR3 DNA follows: TGTGCCAGCAGCTTACAGAGGGCCAGGGAGACCCAGTACTTC. It yields the protein CASSLQRARETQYF. This sequence joins TRBV11-2 and TRBJ2-5, with D possibly matching TRBD2 (5 bases). CDR1 is SGHAT, CDR2 FQNNGV, per germline. Deletions cut 2 bases from V and 5 bases from J, with 12 bases between. There are 14 residues in the CDR3.

A single count supports this clone. The V gene is TRBV7-2, the J gene TRBJ2-3; 14 nucleotides line up with TRBD2. Germline-derived CDR1 and CDR2 are SGHTA and FQGNSA. Unmatched junction bases numbered 6, after V lost 6 bases and J lost 1 base. The CDR3 contains 17 residues. The CDR3 coding sequence is TGTGCCAGCAGTCCACCGGGACTAGCGGGAGGCACAGATACGCAGTATTTT. It yields the protein CASSPPGLAGGTDTQYF. Full variable domain (outside the CDR3, taken from reference TRBV7-2 and TRBJ2-3): GAGVSQSPSNKVTEKGKDVELRCDPISGHTALYWYRQSLGQGLEFLIYFQGNSAPDKSGLPSDRFSAERTGGSVSTLTIQRTQQEDSAVYLCASSPPGLAGGTDTQYFGPGTRLTVL.

There are a few counts of this clone. The V call is TRBV5-1, the J call TRBJ2-1, with unresolved D. This CDR3 contains 16 residues. Trimming pared 0 bases from V and 0 bases from J, leaving 10 bases between. The germline V gene has CDR1 SGHRS and CDR2 YFSETQ. This CDR3 reads CASSLGSFPSYNEQFF. For the CDR3, the DNA is TGCGCCAGCAGCTTGGGGAGCTTTCCCTCCTACAATGAGCAGTTCTTC.

This clone was detected only a few times. V usage is TRBV2 and J usage is TRBJ2-3, with D tentatively TRBD2 (5 bases). Germline V gene sequence: CDR1 SNHLY, CDR2 FYNNEI. The CDR3 contains 11 residues. V gave up 4 bases and J gave up 6 bases, with 5 bases separating them. CDR3 DNA: TGTGCCAGCAGTGCGGGGGATACGCAGTATTTT. Translating it yields CASSAGDTQYF.

This clone was picked up a small number of times. V and J are TRBV7-4 and TRBJ2-3; tentatively, D is TRBD2 (5 bases). This CDR3 comprises 13 residues. Trimming removed 3 bases at V and 7 bases at J, with 11 bases between. Germline V gene sequence: CDR1 SGHVT, CDR2 SQSDAQ. The CDR3 coding sequence is TGTGCCAGCAGCTTCTGGACTCGCTATACGCAGTATTTT. The encoded protein is CASSFWTRYTQYF.

The rearrangement uses TRBV6-6 and TRBJ2-5, with D possibly matching TRBD2 (7 bases). Germline lookup yields CDR1 MNHNY and CDR2 SVGAGI (reference sequence). This CDR3 contains 14 residues. Trimming shortened V by 8 bases and J by 2 bases, and 15 bases separated the two germline ends. The CDR3 nucleotides read TGTGCCAGCGGTAAGGGGGGGCCTCAAGAGACCCAGTACTTC. This gives the protein CASGKGGPQETQYF.

The chain employs TRBV5-1 and TRBJ2-7, with a weak D call TRBD2 (6 bases). The CDR3 has 14 amino acids. Per germline, CDR1 SGHRS and CDR2 YFSETQ. V lost 1 base and J lost 6, with 14 bases in between. The CDR3 DNA follows: TGCGCCAGCAGCTTGTGGGGGGACGTAATCGAGCAGTACTTC. Protein: CASSLWGDVIEQYF.

V gene TRBV9 combines with J gene TRBJ2-1; 7 bases map to TRBD2. V trimming: 0 bases; J trimming: 1 base; junction bases outside the gene matches: 4. This CDR3 comprises 16 residues. Germline V gives CDR1 SGDLS, CDR2 YYNGEE. CDR3: CASSVADSGSYNEQFF. The CDR3 DNA reads as TGTGCCAGCAGCGTAGCCGATAGCGGGTCCTACAATGAGCAGTTCTTC.

This chain joins TRBV10-1 and TRBJ2-7, with TRBD1 matching over 8 bases. CDR1 and CDR2 from the germline V gene are WNHNN and SYGVQD (reference sequence). This CDR3 contains 15 residues. Trimming cost V 7 bases and J 3 bases; bases outside gene matches: 11. The chain's CDR3 is CASTSGQGRYYEQYF. In DNA, the CDR3 is TGCGCCAGCACAAGCGGACAGGGTCGTTACTACGAGCAGTACTTC.

This clone occurred once. The chain links TRBV6-5 to TRBJ2-1; TRBD1 agrees at 8 bases. Trimming took 6 bases from V and 7 from J; bases not matched to a gene: 5. Germline CDR1 MNHEY, CDR2 SVGAGI. CDR3 length: 13 residues. The CDR3 DNA follows: TGTGCCAGCAGCCCACAGGGGGTTAATGAGCAGTTCTTC. The encoded protein is CASSPQGVNEQFF.

This clone was seen more than once but under ten times. V and J are TRBV6-6 and TRBJ2-7; 8 nucleotides align to TRBD2. The V gene end was trimmed by 4 bases and the J gene end by 6 bases; junction bases not matched to a gene: 8. The CDR3 runs 14 residues. Germline CDR1 reads MNHNY; CDR2 reads SVGAGI (reference sequence). In DNA form, the CDR3 reads TGTGCCAGCAGTTTCAGCGGGAGTCCTTTCGAGCAGTACTTC. It yields the protein CASSFSGSPFEQYF.

The rearrangement joins TRBV4-2 to TRBJ2-7, with D maybe TRBD2 (6 bases). Trimming took off 5 bases at V and 4 bases at J, with 15 bases between the two ends. The germline gives CDR1 LGHNA, CDR2 YNFKEQ. The CDR3 is 14 residues long. CDR3 DNA sequence: TGTGCCAGCAGCGGGGTGGGAGGTCTATACGAGCAGTACTTC. It encodes CASSGVGGLYEQYF.

This sequence joins TRBV28 and TRBJ2-2; a weak D match, TRBD2 (5 bases). This CDR3 has 16 amino acids. Germline V gives CDR1 MDHEN, CDR2 SYDVKM. V gave up 2 bases and J gave up 4 bases, with 14 bases separating them. The DNA for the CDR3 is TGTGCCAGCAGTTTAGAGTTCCAGCGGCCCACCGGGGAGCTGTTTTTT. Protein: CASSLEFQRPTGELFF.

The chain's CDR3 is CASSLSGSPTDTQYF. The DNA of the CDR3 is TGTGCCAGCAGCTTGAGCGGGAGCCCCACAGATACGCAGTATTTT. The V call is TRBV5-4, the J call TRBJ2-3; the match to TRBD2 covers 8 bases. This CDR3 is built from 15 residues. V gave up 1 base and J gave up 2 bases; unmatched junction bases: 3. Germline CDR1 is SGHNT and CDR2 is YYREEE (reference sequence).

DNA of the CDR3: TGTGCCAGCAGAGCCTATAAACAGGGGAACACTGAAGCTTTCTTT. Its translation is CASRAYKQGNTEAFF. The chain recombines TRBV6-1 with TRBJ1-1; TRBD1 is a possible D gene (6 bases). Germline V gives CDR1 MNHNS, CDR2 SASEGT. V lost 6 bases and J lost 1, with 15 bases in between. CDR3 length equals 15 residues.

V is TRBV27 and J is TRBJ2-1; possible D gene TRBD1, 6 bases. Germline V CDR1 and CDR2: MNHEY, SMNVEV (reference sequence). With 4 bases removed from V and 9 bases from J, the gap between germline ends came to 13 bases. The CDR3 runs to 13 residues. CDR3 DNA sequence: TGTGCCAGCAGTTATATGGGGGCCGGTGAGCAGTTCTTC. This encodes CASSYMGAGEQFF.

This clone was picked up a small number of times. The gene calls are TRBV28 and TRBJ1-6, with D possibly TRBD1 on 6 matching bases. CDR1 is MDHEN and CDR2 is SYDVKM in the germline V gene. The CDR3 length is 17 residues. V was clipped by 4 bases and J by 0 bases, with 13 bases between them. The CDR3 DNA is TGTGCCAGCAGTTCGAGCAAAGGGGGCTCCTATAATTCACCCCTCCACTTT. This gives the protein CASSSSKGGSYNSPLHF. The full variable domain, completed using reference TRBV28 and TRBJ1-6, is DVKVTQSSRYLVKRTGEKVFLECVQDMDHENMFWYRQDPGLGLRLIYFSYDVKMKEKGDIPEGYSVSREKKERFSLILESASTNQTSMYLCASSSSKGGSYNSPLHFGNGTRLTVT.

V is TRBV28 and J is TRBJ2-7, with D possibly being TRBD1 (6 bases). Between the trimmed V and J ends, which lost 5 bases and 6 bases, there was a span of 11 bases. The CDR3 is 12 residues long. The germline gives CDR1 MDHEN, CDR2 SYDVKM. The CDR3 spells CASSRQGIEQYF. As DNA, the CDR3 is TGTGCCAGCAGTCGGCAGGGGATCGAGCAGTACTTC.

The chain combines TRBV7-9 with TRBJ2-7; tentatively, D is TRBD2 (6 bases). V gave up 4 bases and J gave up 4 bases, with 17 bases separating them. CDR1 is SEHNR, CDR2 FQNEAQ, per germline (reference sequence). The CDR3 runs to 15 residues. The CDR3 DNA sequence: TGTGCCAGCAGCTCGACTAAGCGGGTTAATTACGAGCAGTACTTC. It codes for CASSSTKRVNYEQYF. The full variable domain, with the rest looked up from reference TRBV7-9 and TRBJ2-7, is DTGVSQNPRHKITKRGQNVTFRCDPISEHNRLYWYRQTLGQGPEFLTYFQNEAQLEKSRLLSDRFSAERPKGSFSTLEIQRTEQGDSAMYLCASSSTKRVNYEQYFGPGTRLTVT.

The chain carries TRBV15 and TRBJ1-2; possibly TRBD1 for D (5 bases). The CDR3 consists of 12 residues. The germline gives CDR1 LNHNV, CDR2 YYDKDF (reference sequence). Trimming took off 5 bases at V and 8 bases at J, with 12 bases between the two ends. As DNA, the CDR3 is TGTGCCACCAGCTCTTCAGGGTACGGCTACACCTTC. Protein: CATSSSGYGYTF. The variable domain in full, with the rest retrieved from reference TRBV15 and TRBJ1-2, is DAMVIQNPRYQVTQFGKPVTLSCSQTLNHNVMYWYQQKSSQAPKLLFHYYDKDFNNEADTPDNFQSRRPNTSFCFLDIRSPGLGDTAMYLCATSSSGYGYTFGSGTRLTVV.

The chain employs TRBV14 and TRBJ1-2; no definite D call. V was cut by 4 bases and J by 6 bases, with 15 bases left in between. The CDR3 is 14 residues long. The germline gives CDR1 SGHDN, CDR2 FVKESK. The CDR3 reads CASSPWTGRNGYTF. The CDR3 DNA is TGTGCCAGCAGCCCTTGGACGGGGAGGAATGGCTACACCTTC.

The V call is TRBV5-1, the J call TRBJ2-5, with D possibly TRBD1 on 6 matching bases. Germline CDR1 SGHRS, CDR2 YFSETQ. The CDR3 totals 14 residues. Trimming removed 7 bases from V and 5 bases from J, with 18 bases in between. The CDR3 is CASYSDRRFETQYF. The CDR3, as DNA: TGCGCCAGCTACTCCGACAGGAGGTTTGAGACCCAGTACTTC.

The chain has TRBV14 and TRBJ1-1, with a tentative D call TRBD1 (6 bases). The CDR3 has 13 residues. Per germline, CDR1 SGHDN and CDR2 FVKESK. Trimming took 3 bases from V and 3 from J, leaving 8 bases between them. The chain's CDR3 is CASSQNRDTEAFF. The CDR3 DNA is TGTGCCAGCAGCCAGAACAGGGACACTGAAGCTTTCTTT.

This clone was counted a few times. The chain couples TRBV7-3 to TRBJ2-6, with a possible D match to TRBD1 (5 bases). This CDR3 comprises 15 residues. Germline CDR1 reads SGHTA; CDR2 reads FQGTGA. Trimming shortened V by 2 bases and J by 1 base, and 6 bases separated the two germline ends. The DNA of the CDR3 is TGTGCCAGCAGCTTACGGACATCTGGGGCCAACGTCCTGACTTTC. Translated: CASSLRTSGANVLTF.

V usage is TRBV18 and J usage is TRBJ1-2; TRBD1 might be the D (6 bases). This CDR3 is built from 16 residues. Trimming cost V 5 bases and J 3 bases, with 19 bases left between them. Looked up from germline, CDR1 is KGHSH and CDR2 is LQKENI. As DNA, the CDR3 is TGTGCCAGCTCAGCTCTCAGGGGAGAAAATCACTATGGCTACACCTTC. Protein product: CASSALRGENHYGYTF.

V and J are TRBV19 and TRBJ2-7; D might be TRBD2 (6 bases). The CDR3 is 14 residues long. The germline V and J ends were trimmed by 8 bases and 0 bases, with 14 bases remaining between them. The V gene's germline CDR1 is LNHDA and CDR2 SQIVND (reference sequence). CDR3 sequence: CASRRDSLSYEQYF. In DNA form, the CDR3 reads TGTGCCAGTCGGCGGGACTCCCTCTCCTACGAGCAGTACTTC.